The 9 T cell receptor beta chains reported below all come from one sample, sequenced in a study of T-cell memory formation after mild COVID-19. MiXCR, applied by TCRdb to the 5' RACE reads, yields one record per CDR3 protein. The sample lists roughly 110,000 distinct CDR3 sequences; around 11% were seen once. Sample: PBMCs or a T cell subset sorted from them (not recorded which). The receptors come from an adult woman who had mild COVID-19 (a few samples of this study predate the infection). Cell type and time point are not known.

Many counts were recorded for this clonotype. V usage is TRBV27 and J usage is TRBJ2-1; 11 bases align to TRBD2. Germline CDR1 MNHEY, CDR2 SMNVEV (reference sequence). J was trimmed by 4 bases and V by 2 bases; bases with no gene match: 7. The CDR3 totals 17 residues. DNA for the CDR3: TGTGCCAGCAGTTTAGTTGGTAGCGGGAGGGATTACAATGAGCAGTTCTTC. Amino acids: CASSLVGSGRDYNEQFF.

This clonotype was observed many times. The rearrangement links TRBV15 to TRBJ2-5; 8 nucleotides line up with TRBD2. The ends lost 2 bases at V and 5 bases at J; junction bases unmatched: 7. In germline, CDR1 is LNHNV, CDR2 YYDKDF (reference sequence). The CDR3 sequence is 15 residues long. CDR3 nucleotides: TGTGCCACCAGCAGAATAGGACTAGCTGGGGAGACCCAGTACTTC. This gives the protein CATSRIGLAGETQYF.

The chain is built from TRBV7-9 and TRBJ2-7; D unresolved. The CDR3 is 11 amino acids. The germline gives CDR1 SEHNR, CDR2 FQNEAQ (reference sequence). Trimming shortened V by 3 bases and J by 5 bases, and 5 bases separated the two germline ends. The CDR3 DNA reads as TGTGCCAGCAGCTTGACCCACGAGCAGTACTTC. Protein sequence: CASSLTHEQYF.

The CDR3: CASSWGGESTDTQYF. The CDR3 nucleotides read TGTGCCAGCAGTTGGGGCGGGGAGAGCACAGATACGCAGTATTTT. The V and J genes are TRBV12-3 or TRBV12-4 and TRBJ2-3, with D tentatively TRBD2 (6 bases). The ends were cut back, 4 bases at V and 0 bases at J, with 11 bases in the middle. The CDR3 totals 15 residues.

This chain links TRBV19 with TRBJ2-7; D uncertain. V dropped 3 bases and J dropped 2 bases, with 11 bases sitting between them. This CDR3 has 14 residues. Germline values: CDR1 LNHDA, CDR2 SQIVND (reference sequence). The CDR3 here is CASSMLEQPYEQYF. The CDR3 DNA follows: TGTGCCAGTAGTATGTTAGAGCAGCCCTACGAGCAGTACTTC.

This CDR3 is CASSLKKRGPLRGNEQFF. The CDR3 DNA sequence: TGTGCCAGCAGCCTCAAGAAGCGGGGGCCCCTGCGGGGCAATGAGCAGTTCTTC. The rearrangement uses TRBV7-2 and TRBJ2-1, with 8 bases identical to TRBD2. The ends lost 5 bases at V and 6 bases at J; junction bases unmatched: 18. Germline CDR1 is SGHTA and CDR2 is FQGNSA. This CDR3 is 18 amino acids long.

This clonotype turned up a few times. The chain is built from TRBV7-8 and TRBJ2-7; 12 bases are shared with TRBD2. This CDR3 contains 19 residues. Trimming took 1 base from V and 1 from J; bases not matched to a gene: 11. Germline V gives CDR1 SGHVS, CDR2 FQNEAQ. CDR3 DNA: TGTGCCAGCAGCTTAGTGCGCCTAGCGGGGGGGCCTCCATCCTACGAGCAGTACTTC. Translating gives CASSLVRLAGGPPSYEQYF.

There are a few counts of this clonotype. This chain uses TRBV7-9 with TRBJ1-1, with D perhaps TRBD1 (5 bases). The CDR3 consists of 16 residues. The V end was cut by 5 bases, the J end by 0 bases, with 16 bases between. Looked up from germline, CDR1 is SEHNR and CDR2 is FQNEAQ (reference sequence). The CDR3 here is CASSTREAGMNTEAFF. The CDR3 nucleotides read TGTGCCAGCAGCACACGGGAGGCAGGGATGAACACTGAAGCTTTCTTT. The full variable domain, in which reference TRBV7-9 and TRBJ1-1 provide the parts outside the CDR3, is DTGVSQNPRHKITKRGQNVTFRCDPISEHNRLYWYRQTLGQGPEFLTYFQNEAQLEKSRLLSDRFSAERPKGSFSTLEIQRTEQGDSAMYLCASSTREAGMNTEAFFGQGTRLTVV.

The genes are TRBV5-1 and TRBJ1-1, with TRBD1 matching over 7 bases. Germline loops: CDR1 SGHRS, CDR2 YFSETQ. The CDR3 extends over 14 amino acids. The junction had 6 bases not matched to a gene; V was cut back by 5 bases and J by 2 bases. The CDR3: CASSYRGGNTEAFF. The CDR3 DNA reads TGCGCCAGCAGTTACAGGGGCGGAAACACTGAAGCTTTCTTT. The full variable domain, completed using reference TRBV5-1 and TRBJ1-1, is KAGVTQTPRYLIKTRGQQVTLSCSPISGHRSVSWYQQTPGQGLQFLFEYFSETQRNKGNFPGRFSGRQFSNSRSEMNVSTLELGDSALYLCASSYRGGNTEAFFGQGTRLTVV.